The rows below give T cell receptor beta chains drawn from one sample of a study of vaccination effects on CD4 cells after COVID-19. No antigens are known for them. Clones were sequenced by immunoSEQ multiplex PCR, and TCRdb holds only the in-frame ones, with some missing. The data hold tens of thousands of clones, with over 70% observed a single time. The material sequenced was CD4+ T cells from PBMCs cultured with HCoV-229E spike peptides, taken after COVID-19 vaccination. These TCRs come from a human donor who received a COVID-19 vaccine. CDR3s leave out the opening cysteine and the closing phenylalanine or tryptophan. Size values are once, few and many counts, or a class for expanded clones, and some rows have none.

TRBJ2-6 | TRBV6-6 | - | ASRAGNGANVLT
TRBJ2-3 | TRBV9 | - | ASSPSGGKTDTQY
TRBJ2-6 | TRBV5-1 | - | ASSLAFGGRGANVLT
TRBJ1-3 | TRBV11-2 | - | ASSSDHSGNTIY
TRBJ1-5 | TRBV7-2 | - | ASSLVASNQPQH
TRBJ2-3 | TRBV4-1 | - | ASSQGQLSSDTQY
TRBJ2-3 | TRBV24-1 | - | ATSPPGTSTDTQY
TRBJ1-3 | TRBV6-5 | - | ASSTQGISGNTIY
TRBJ2-3 | TRBV4-3 | - | ASSQGNSGEDTQY
TRBJ2-5 | TRBV7-2 | - | ASSLASRAETQY
TRBJ2-6 | TRBV30 | - | AASQEGLSGANVLT
TRBJ2-2 | TRBV9 | - | ASSARQGDTGELF
TRBJ1-3 | TRBV19 | - | ASSRTGETGNTIY
TRBJ2-1 | TRBV2 | - | ASRGTGAWSYNEQF
TRBJ1-4 | TRBV30 | once | AWSSLVAKLF
TRBJ2-3 | TRBV2 | - | ASSELAGTPDTQY
TRBJ2-1 | TRBV10-3 | - | AISESRDSPPYNEQF
TRBJ1-1 | TRBV9 | - | ASSVTGTGSFEAF
TRBJ2-1 | TRBV20-1 | - | SARSRAGEF
TRBJ2-2 | TRBV18 | - | ASSPFIGAGYFSGELF
TRBJ1-2 | TRBV18 | - | ASSPRGQGEGYT
TRBJ2-2 | TRBV19 | - | ASSTTGTLTGELF
TRBJ1-6 | TRBV2 | - | ASSEEEGANSPLH
TRBJ1-2 | TRBV5-1 | - | ASSLVTPHYGYT
TRBJ1-5 | TRBV3-1/TRBV3-2 | - | ASSQDKRQPQH
TRBJ1-2 | TRBV19 | - | ASRPGQGASNYGYT
TRBJ2-2 | TRBV29-1 | - | SVEVGSGTGELF